This is a list of T cell receptor beta chains from one sample in a study of T cell changes during pregnancy in multiple sclerosis. Sequenced by immunoSEQ multiplex PCR; TCRdb stores in-frame clones only, minus some. In the table there are tens of thousands of clones, around 92% of which are singletons. The starting material was CD8+ T cells from peripheral blood mononuclear cells, obtained in the third trimester of pregnancy. These receptors came from a female donor in good health, enrolled as a control in a pregnancy study. The CDR3 runs from the conserved cysteine through the conserved F or W. Clone size, where shown, is once, few, many, or a class for clones that have expanded.

>TRBJ2-7|-|TRBV11-2
CASSLVDEQYF
>TRBJ1-5|-|TRBV5-5
CASSPGAAYSNQPQHF
>TRBJ1-4|-|TRBV4-3
CASSQRIRSEPNEKLFF
>TRBJ2-7|-|TRBV7-8
CASSFDRDEQYF
>TRBJ1-1|once|TRBV7-6
CASSSGQGNAF
>TRBJ1-6|-|TRBV25-1
CASSEGIPGQGEDSPLHF
>TRBJ1-1|-|TRBV5-6
CASSSEEGARVNTEAFF
>TRBJ2-2|-|TRBV7-2
CASTLRLPPNTGELFF
>TRBJ2-5|once|TRBV7-2
CASSSGWALQGSQETQYF
>TRBJ1-3|-|TRBV29-1
CSVAGETGAIYF
>TRBJ2-7|-|TRBV15
CATSRISRDEQYF
>TRBJ1-2|-|TRBV6-5
CASSYSSPGGGYTF
>TRBJ2-1|-|TRBV7-9
CASSLGSGGNEQFF
>TRBJ1-6|few|TRBV30
CASNSYGDNRRSPLHF
>TRBJ2-1|-|TRBV7-6
CASSPQGAYNEQFF
>TRBJ2-7|-|TRBV10-3
CAISDQQGSYEQYF
>TRBJ1-1|-|TRBV9
CASEGQGNTEAFF
>TRBJ2-7|-|TRBV7-9
CASSLAQGVSYEQYF
>TRBJ2-3|once|TRBV27
CASSLIGLAGGTDTQYF
>TRBJ1-6|few|TRBV2
CASNGPAPHF
>TRBJ1-1|-|TRBV21-1
CASINNPGQGVTEAFF
>TRBJ2-1|-|TRBV11-2
CASSLGWASSYNEQFF
>TRBJ1-1|few|TRBV10-3
CAISDGQMNTEAFF
>TRBJ2-7|-|TRBV4-1
CASSQEQGAPYEQYF
>TRBJ2-2|-|TRBV19
CASRSNTGELFF
>TRBJ2-6|once|TRBV10-3
CAISSPERGGANVLTF
>TRBJ1-1|-|TRBV6-5
CASSPDPGGTEAFF
>TRBJ1-1|-|TRBV30
CAWTADMNTEAFF
>TRBJ1-6|-|TRBV27
CASGSLRAGDSPLHF
>TRBJ1-1|-|TRBV5-1
CASSLGDRERGPDNTEAFF
>TRBJ1-2|-|TRBV2
CASSEEYRAKGGYTF
>TRBJ2-2|-|TRBV25-1
CASREGQVTGELFF
>TRBJ1-4|-|TRBV7-9
CASSSNRGLANEKLFF
>TRBJ1-2|-|TRBV7-9
CASSPQGAQHYGYTF
>TRBJ1-2|-|TRBV6-5
CASSSEAGVRIYGYTF
>TRBJ1-1|many|TRBV6-1
CASSEETGGGTEAFF
>TRBJ2-1|-|TRBV7-9
CASSLGTNEQFF
>TRBJ2-3|-|TRBV6-4
CASSPGTGGGEETQYF
>TRBJ1-1|-|TRBV6-5
CASSYAGAEAFF
>TRBJ2-1|-|TRBV29-1
CSVEGTSGTGFYNEQFF
>TRBJ2-2|-|TRBV4-1
CASSLIEGNTGELFF
>TRBJ2-3|-|TRBV10-3
CAISTGTDDTDTQYF
>TRBJ2-7|-|TRBV25-1
CASSGQGMPYEQYF
>TRBJ2-5|once|TRBV7-9
CASSSGGETQYF
>TRBJ1-1|-|TRBV27
CASSLAKNTEAFF
>TRBJ1-1|-|TRBV5-6
CASSVTGLGEAFF
>TRBJ1-1|-|TRBV29-1
CSVGGTWTGDFYGDTEAFF
>TRBJ1-1|-|TRBV6-1
CASSFGSGEAFF
>TRBJ2-7|-|TRBV11-3
CASSLIGGRVSYEQYF
>TRBJ2-3|-|TRBV6-4
CASSDLRGGRNTQYF
>TRBJ2-7|-|TRBV6-6
CASSQGAGDRYYEQYF
>TRBJ2-7|-|TRBV6-6
CASPFLLRTPHEQYF
>TRBJ1-2|-|TRBV5-1
CASSPLRGGPDGYTF